This passage covers 30 T cell receptor beta chains from one sample sequenced in a study of vaccination effects on CD4 cells after COVID-19. No antigens are known for them. Profiling relied on immunoSEQ multiplex PCR, and the TCRdb table lists in-frame clones only, not all of them. The sample includes under 40,000 clones, 82% of them seen just once. Once cultured for approximately ten days, the cells underwent separation to obtain CD4+ T cells. Here the sequenced sample was CD4+ T cells from PBMCs cultured without peptide, taken before COVID-19 vaccination. The receptors here all came from a human donor who received a COVID-19 vaccine.

For the CDR3, the DNA is TGTGCCAGCAGCGCCCGCGGGGGAGAGCAGTTCTTC. It translates to CASSARGGEQFF. The chain carries TRBV13 and TRBJ2-1; TRBD2 matches at 7 bases. CDR3 length: 12 amino acids. V was pared by 5 bases and J by 10 bases, with 5 bases of the junction left unmatched. CDR1 is PRHDT, CDR2 FYEKMQ, per germline (reference sequence).

The gene calls are TRBV5-1 and TRBJ2-3; D unclear. CDR1 is SGHRS, CDR2 YFSETQ, per germline. The CDR3 loop spans 16 amino acids. V lost 1 base, J lost 1 base, and 13 bases lay in between. The CDR3 coding sequence is TGCGCCAGCAGCTTGCGTAAGGGTCAGGGCACAGATACGCAGTATTTT. Encoded protein: CASSLRKGQGTDTQYF. Complete variable domain (other parts from reference TRBV5-1 and TRBJ2-3): KAGVTQTPRYLIKTRGQQVTLSCSPISGHRSVSWYQQTPGQGLQFLFEYFSETQRNKGNFPGRFSGRQFSNSRSEMNVSTLELGDSALYLCASSLRKGQGTDTQYFGPGTRLTVL.

The chain employs TRBV7-2 and TRBJ2-1; weak D call: TRBD2 (7 bases). The CDR3 spans 14 residues. Looked up from germline, CDR1 is SGHTA and CDR2 is FQGNSA. V shed 5 bases and J shed 6 bases, with 14 bases lying between them. CDR3 nucleotide sequence: TGTGCCAGCAGCCAACCGGCGGGGGCCAATGAGCAGTTCTTC. It is translated as CASSQPAGANEQFF.

This clone was picked up one time. V is TRBV5-1 and J is TRBJ1-3, with D possibly TRBD1 on 6 matching bases. V lost 3 bases to trimming and J lost 2 bases, with 9 bases between them. CDR3 length: 14 residues. Germline CDR1 is SGHRS and CDR2 is YFSETQ. The DNA of the CDR3 is TGCGCCAGCAGCTCAGGGACAACTGGAAACACCATATATTTT. This translates into CASSSGTTGNTIYF.

The genes are TRBV6-1 and TRBJ1-2; D ambiguous. Germline loops: CDR1 MNHNS, CDR2 SASEGT. CDR3 length: 14 residues. V was pared by 2 bases and J by 5 bases, with 12 bases between. For the CDR3, the DNA is TGTGCCAGCAGTGAACACCCGGCGGTTTATGGCTACACCTTC. Translation gives CASSEHPAVYGYTF.

The CDR3, as DNA: TGTGCCACCAGTGATTTTCGGAGATTGGGCACAGATACGCAGTATTTT. Protein product: CATSDFRRLGTDTQYF. This sequence joins TRBV24-1 and TRBJ2-3; no clear D gene. CDR1 and CDR2 (germline): KGHDR, SFDVKD. The CDR3 spans 16 residues. Trimming stripped 1 base from V and 1 base from J, with 11 bases between.

This clone was observed a single time. The CDR3 DNA follows: TGTGCCAGCAGGGACGGGGGCAGAAATGAGCAGTTCTTC. This translates into CASRDGGRNEQFF. This chain links TRBV27 with TRBJ2-1; D is possibly TRBD1 or TRBD2 (6 bases each). Germline V gene sequence: CDR1 MNHEY, CDR2 SMNVEV (reference sequence). The CDR3 length is 13 residues. The V end was cut by 6 bases, the J end by 7 bases, with 13 bases between.

The chain is built from TRBV27 and TRBJ2-7; 7 bases align to TRBD2. Trimming removed 6 bases from V and 3 bases from J; junction bases left unmatched: 5. The germline CDR1 and CDR2 sequences are MNHEY and SMNVEV (reference sequence). The CDR3 has 13 amino acids. The CDR3: CASSSSGNYEQYV. The CDR3 nucleotides read TGTGCCAGCAGCTCTAGCGGCAACTACGAGCAGTACGTC.

The V and J genes are TRBV11-2 and TRBJ1-6; D is unresolved. V was pared by 2 bases and J by 13 bases, with 15 bases between. The CDR3 contains 14 residues. The germline gives CDR1 SGHAT, CDR2 FQNNGV. CDR3 loop: CASSLFFQNLPLHF. As DNA, the CDR3 is TGTGCCAGCAGCTTATTTTTCCAGAATTTGCCCCTCCACTTT.

The chain uses TRBV28 and TRBJ1-1, with 7 bases matching TRBD1. The CDR3 has 15 residues. V trimming: 9 bases; J trimming: 5 bases; junction bases outside the gene matches: 15. CDR1 and CDR2 (germline): MDHEN, SYDVKM. CDR3 residues: CARPPDRVGWTEAFF. CDR3 nucleotide sequence: TGTGCCAGGCCTCCCGACAGGGTAGGTTGGACTGAAGCTTTCTTT.

The V and J genes are TRBV30 and TRBJ1-3, with D unresolved. The CDR3 totals 14 residues. Trimming took 0 bases from V and 0 from J, leaving 6 bases between them. From germline, CDR1 is GTSNPN and CDR2 SVGIG (reference sequence). CDR3 amino acids: CAWSVIFSGNTIYF. The CDR3 bases are TGTGCCTGGAGTGTCATTTTCTCTGGAAACACCATATATTTT.

V gene TRBV5-1 combines with J gene TRBJ2-1; possibly TRBD1 or TRBD2 for D (6 bases each). Trimming took 0 bases from V and 9 from J, leaving 13 bases between them. The CDR3 runs to 14 residues. Germline CDR1 reads SGHRS; CDR2 reads YFSETQ. This CDR3 is CASSLVGAAGEQFF. The DNA of the CDR3 is TGCGCCAGCAGCTTGGTGGGGGCAGCGGGTGAGCAGTTCTTC.

This sequence joins TRBV7-2 and TRBJ2-5, with D maybe TRBD1 (6 bases). V was trimmed by 1 base and J by 9 bases, leaving 9 bases between them. The CDR3 is made up of 12 amino acids. CDR1 and CDR2 from the germline V gene are SGHTA and FQGNSA. The CDR3 loop reads CASSLGQGSQYF. CDR3 DNA sequence: TGTGCCAGCAGCTTAGGGCAGGGGTCCCAGTACTTC. Complete variable domain (other parts from reference TRBV7-2 and TRBJ2-5): GAGVSQSPSNKVTEKGKDVELRCDPISGHTALYWYRQSLGQGLEFLIYFQGNSAPDKSGLPSDRFSAERTGGSVSTLTIQRTQQEDSAVYLCASSLGQGSQYFGPGTRLLVL.

The CDR3 sequence is CASSFAGNTEAFF. The CDR3 DNA reads as TGTGCCAGCAGTTTCGCAGGGAATACTGAAGCTTTCTTT. The V and J genes are TRBV12-3 or TRBV12-4 and TRBJ1-1; D may be TRBD1 (5 bases). Deletions cut 3 bases from V and 5 bases from J, with 10 bases between. This CDR3 comprises 13 residues.

CDR3 nucleotides: TGCGCCAGCAGCCCGGGACTGAGCTCGTACGAGCAGTACGTC. Its translation: CASSPGLSSYEQYV. The rearrangement uses TRBV5-1 and TRBJ2-7; tentatively, D is TRBD2 (6 bases). Germline lookup yields CDR1 SGHRS and CDR2 YFSETQ. V was shortened by 4 bases and J by 4 bases, with 15 bases between the two germline ends. The CDR3 spans 14 residues.

This clone was detected only a few times. V is TRBV6-1 and J is TRBJ1-3; D not resolved. Germline lookup yields CDR1 MNHNS and CDR2 SASEGT. The CDR3 has 13 residues. Trimming removed 3 bases at V and 1 base at J, with 4 bases between. This CDR3 reads CASSEVSGNTIYF. The CDR3 DNA follows: TGTGCCAGCAGTGAGGTTTCTGGAAACACCATATATTTT.

This clone appeared once. The chain joins TRBV5-1 to TRBJ1-6; TRBD1 might be the D (6 bases). CDR3 length: 14 residues. CDR1 and CDR2 (germline): SGHRS, YFSETQ. V lost 4 bases, J lost 8 bases, and 13 bases lay in between. The CDR3 DNA reads TGCGCCAGCAGCGAACAGGGCTTACATTCACCCCTCCACTTT. This translates into CASSEQGLHSPLHF.

The chain combines TRBV7-8 with TRBJ1-5; 9 nucleotides line up with TRBD1. V lost 4 bases to trimming and J lost 1 base; unmatched junction nucleotides: 5. CDR1 and CDR2 from the germline V gene are SGHVS and FQNEAQ. The CDR3 totals 16 residues. The CDR3 nucleotides read TGTGCCAGCAGCTGGAAACAGGGGGCGAGCAATCAGCCCCAGCATTTT. Translation: CASSWKQGASNQPQHF.

This sequence joins TRBV7-2 and TRBJ1-1; no reliable D call. The V end was cut by 4 bases, the J end by 5 bases, with 11 bases between. Germline V gene lookup returns CDR1 SGHTA and CDR2 FQGNSA. CDR3 length: 13 residues. The DNA for the CDR3 is TGTGCCAGCAGCTCATCGCCGGGGACTGAAGCTTTCTTT. Translating it yields CASSSSPGTEAFF.

The CDR3, as DNA: TGTGCCACCATGGGACACCTTAACTATGGCTACACCTTC. Encoded protein: CATMGHLNYGYTF. This chain uses TRBV6-5 with TRBJ1-2, with D possibly TRBD1 on 6 matching bases. Trimming removed 10 bases at V and 1 base at J, with 13 bases between. Germline-derived CDR1 and CDR2 are MNHEY and SVGAGI. This CDR3 spans 13 amino acids.

J is TRBJ2-2 and V is TRBV19; 10 bases are a match to TRBD1. The trim removed 0 bases at V and 5 bases at J, leaving 3 bases unmatched. CDR1 and CDR2 from the germline V gene are LNHDA and SQIVND (reference sequence). This CDR3 spans 16 amino acids. DNA of the CDR3: TGTGCCAGTAGTATAGATAGGGGACAGGGGACCGGGGAGCTGTTTTTT. Translating gives CASSIDRGQGTGELFF.

The chain links TRBV28 to TRBJ2-3; D is ambiguous. Germline V gives CDR1 MDHEN, CDR2 SYDVKM. This CDR3 is 14 amino acids long. Deletions cut 5 bases from V and 1 base from J, with 10 bases between. The CDR3 spells CASSQNSGTDTQYF. CDR3 coding DNA: TGTGCCAGCAGTCAAAACAGCGGCACAGATACGCAGTATTTT.

CDR3 sequence: CASSQPADTQYF. In DNA form, the CDR3 reads TGCGCCAGCAGCCAACCGGCAGATACGCAGTATTTT. The genes are TRBV4-1 and TRBJ2-3, with D uncertain. V lost 2 bases, J lost 4 bases, and 4 bases lay in between. Germline CDR1 and CDR2: MGHRA and YSYEKL. The CDR3 extends over 12 amino acids.

The gene calls are TRBV27 and TRBJ1-4; D uncertain. V shed 7 bases and J shed 0 bases, with 9 bases lying between them. The CDR3 contains 14 residues. Germline V gene data show CDR1 as MNHEY and CDR2 as SMNVEV (reference sequence). As DNA, the CDR3 is TGTGCCAGCAAACGAATCGCAACTAATGAAAAACTGTTTTTT. It codes for CASKRIATNEKLFF. Combining the CDR3 with reference TRBV27 and TRBJ1-4 gives the whole variable domain EAQVTQNPRYLITVTGKKLTVTCSQNMNHEYMSWYRQDPGLGLRQIYYSMNVEVTDKGDVPEGYKVSRKEKRNFPLILESPSPNQTSLYFCASKRIATNEKLFFGSGTQLSVL.

V gene TRBV19 combines with J gene TRBJ2-2, with D perhaps matching TRBD1 (6 bases). Trimming removed 6 bases from V and 1 base from J, with 9 bases in between. CDR3 length equals 14 residues. Germline CDR1 is LNHDA and CDR2 is SQIVND (reference sequence). CDR3 in amino acids: CASSLRGNTGELFF. The CDR3 coding sequence is TGTGCCAGTAGCCTCAGGGGGAACACCGGGGAGCTGTTTTTT.

CDR3 loop: CASSQDVPGYGYTF. The CDR3 DNA reads TGTGCCAGCAGCCAAGATGTTCCCGGCTATGGCTACACCTTC. The chain has TRBV3-1 (or the pseudogene TRBV3-2) and TRBJ1-2; D not resolved. Germline values: CDR1 LGHDT, CDR2 YNNKEL (reference sequence). This CDR3 is 14 amino acids long. V lost 0 bases and J lost 4, with 9 bases in between.

V gene TRBV7-2 combines with J gene TRBJ1-4; D remains unclear. V lost 1 base and J lost 4, with 7 bases in between. This CDR3 contains 14 residues. Germline-derived CDR1 and CDR2 are SGHTA and FQGNSA. For the CDR3, the DNA is TGTGCCAGCAGCTTAGGGCAGATTAATGAAAAACTGTTTTTT. Its protein product is CASSLGQINEKLFF.

This chain links TRBV18 with TRBJ1-3; 11 bases are shared with TRBD1. From germline, CDR1 is KGHSH and CDR2 LQKENI. The J segment lost 2 bases and the V segment lost 5 bases, leaving 2 bases of the junction unmatched. The CDR3 is 15 amino acids. DNA for the CDR3: TGTGCCAGCTCATGGACAGGGGGCACTGGAAACACCATATATTTT. It yields the protein CASSWTGGTGNTIYF.

The CDR3 bases are TGCAGCGTCAGACAGGGGGGGGAGACCCAGTACTTC. Translating it yields CSVRQGGETQYF. V is TRBV29-1 and J is TRBJ2-5, with 9 bases identical to TRBD1. J was trimmed by 5 bases and V by 6 bases; bases with no gene match: 4. This CDR3 is built from 12 residues. The germline CDR1 and CDR2 sequences are SQVTM and ANQGSEA. Combining the CDR3 with reference TRBV29-1 and TRBJ2-5 gives the whole variable domain SAVISQKPSRDICQRGTSLTIQCQVDSQVTMMFWYRQQPGQSLTLIATANQGSEATYESGFVIDKFPISRPNLTFSTLTVSNMSPEDSSIYLCSVRQGGETQYFGPGTRLLVL.

The chain couples TRBV19 to TRBJ2-5; no definite D call. Germline V gives CDR1 LNHDA, CDR2 SQIVND (reference sequence). V was cut by 1 base and J by 5 bases, with 8 bases left in between. There are 13 residues in the CDR3. This CDR3 reads CASSIVTRETQYF. In DNA form, the CDR3 reads TGTGCCAGTAGTATAGTAACTCGGGAGACCCAGTACTTC.